The present T cell receptor (beta chain) was sequenced within a study of PD-1 blockade in classical Hodgkin lymphoma. The patients all showed relapse after autologous stem cell transplantation, while their brentuximab vedotin exposure varied. Relapsed/refractory classical Hodgkin lymphoma patients had complete, partial or progressive responses. Produced via immunoSEQ multiplex PCR; TCRdb's table is partial and in-frame only. The sample carries approximately 99,000 clones, roughly 76% recorded once. This material consisted of peripheral blood mononuclear cells (PBMCs), taken before the second cycle of nivolumab. This clonotype originated in a human donor with classical Hodgkin lymphoma.

The CDR3 region has the DNA TGTGCCAGCAGCCCACCGGGACTAGCGCCGAGCTCCTACAATGAGCAGTTCTTC. Its protein is CASSPPGLAPSSYNEQFF. The chain is built from TRBV5-5 and TRBJ2-1; 10 nucleotides agree with TRBD2. Germline V gene lookup returns CDR1 SGHKS and CDR2 YYEKEE (reference sequence). There are 18 residues in the CDR3. V lost 4 bases to trimming and J lost 0 bases; unmatched junction nucleotides: 10.